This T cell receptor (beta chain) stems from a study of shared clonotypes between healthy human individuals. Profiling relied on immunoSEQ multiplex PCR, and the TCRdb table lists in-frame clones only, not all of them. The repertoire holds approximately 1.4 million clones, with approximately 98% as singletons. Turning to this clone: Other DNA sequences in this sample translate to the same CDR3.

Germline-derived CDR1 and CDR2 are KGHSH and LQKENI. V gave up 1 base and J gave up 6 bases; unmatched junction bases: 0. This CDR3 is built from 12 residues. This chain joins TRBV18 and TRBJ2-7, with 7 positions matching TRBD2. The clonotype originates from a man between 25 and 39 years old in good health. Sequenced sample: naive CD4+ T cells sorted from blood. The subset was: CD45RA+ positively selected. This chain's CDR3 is CASSPRGGEQYF. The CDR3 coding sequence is TGTGCCAGCTCACCACGCGGGGGCGAGCAGTACTTC.